One sample yielded the 16 T cell receptor beta chains listed below, sequenced in a study of OX40 agonist ivuxolimab in advanced cancers. TCRdb keeps only in-frame clones here, not all; method: immunoSEQ multiplex PCR. The repertoire consists of tens of thousands of clones, with around 83% occurring once and the leading ten covering 2% to 3%. The specimen was CD4+ or CD8+ T cells sorted from blood, collected in a trial of the OX40 agonist ivuxolimab. The receptors stem from an adult with an advanced solid tumor such as melanoma, head and neck, liver or kidney cancer.

V is TRBV29-1 and J is TRBJ2-3; maybe TRBD2 (5 bases). Germline V gene sequence: CDR1 SQVTM, CDR2 ANQGSEA. This CDR3 region has 15 residues. V shed 1 base and J shed 4 bases, with 15 bases lying between them. The DNA of the CDR3 is TGCAGCGTTGAAGGCGTTTGGGCCGGGGCAGATACGCAGTATTTT. Its translation is CSVEGVWAGADTQYF.

This clone was recorded a few times. The chain is built from TRBV10-2 and TRBJ1-6; TRBD1 matches 11 bases. CDR1 WSHSY and CDR2 SAAADI come from the germline V gene. The CDR3 has 20 residues. The ends lost 3 bases at V and 4 bases at J; junction bases unmatched: 14. The CDR3 bases are TGCGCCAGCAGTGATGTGTTTGGACAGGGGGCGCGGTTTTATAATTCACCCCTCCACTTT. Protein sequence: CASSDVFGQGARFYNSPLHF.

The chain recombines TRBV28 with TRBJ2-7; D unresolved. V lost 6 bases, J lost 2 bases, and 5 bases lay in between. CDR1 is MDHEN, CDR2 SYDVKM, per germline. CDR3 size: 11 residues. The CDR3 DNA reads TGTGCCAGCAGATCGACCTACGAGCAGTACTTC. Its protein is CASRSTYEQYF.

This chain joins TRBV7-6 and TRBJ2-7, with 9 bases aligning to TRBD1. Trimming removed 1 base from V and 1 base from J; junction bases left unmatched: 5. Per the germline V gene, CDR1 is SGHVS and CDR2 is FNYEAQ. CDR3 length equals 16 residues. Here the CDR3 reads CASSLVGGQGSYEQYF. The CDR3 coding sequence is TGTGCCAGCAGCTTAGTGGGGGGACAGGGATCCTACGAGCAGTACTTC.

The gene calls are TRBV28 and TRBJ1-1; D unresolved. Germline V gene lookup returns CDR1 MDHEN and CDR2 SYDVKM. Trimming took off 2 bases at V and 1 base at J, with 8 bases between the two ends. There are 14 residues in the CDR3. The CDR3 protein is CASSLLTENTEAFF. CDR3 in DNA: TGTGCCAGCAGTTTACTTACAGAGAACACTGAAGCTTTCTTT.

This chain joins TRBV28 and TRBJ2-7; TRBD1 matches 7 bases. CDR3 length: 18 amino acids. The germline CDR1 and CDR2 sequences are MDHEN and SYDVKM. V shed 4 bases and J 2 bases; nucleotides not matched to a gene: 17. The CDR3 bases are TGTGCCAGCAGTTCCCCGGCCCTAGGTAGGGACAGAGCCTACGAGCAGTACTTC. Translated, it gives CASSSPALGRDRAYEQYF.

This chain connects TRBV7-8 to TRBJ2-1; 7 bases fit TRBD2. Germline trimming cut 3 bases from V and 7 bases from J; bases unmatched to any gene: 6. Germline CDR1 and CDR2: SGHVS and FQNEAQ. The CDR3 is 14 residues long. The DNA for the CDR3 is TGTGCCAGCAGCTTGGGCCGGGGAGGGAATGAGCAGTTCTTC. As protein: CASSLGRGGNEQFF. The variable domain in full, with the rest retrieved from reference TRBV7-8 and TRBJ2-1, is GAGVSQSPRYKVAKRGQDVALRCDPISGHVSLFWYQQALGQGPEFLTYFQNEAQLDKSGLPSDRFFAERPEGSVSTLKIQRTQQEDSAVYLCASSLGRGGNEQFFGPGTRLTVL.

The gene calls are TRBV7-9 and TRBJ2-5; D could derive from TRBD1 or TRBD2 (5 bases each). V lost 3 bases and J 5 bases, leaving 16 bases between the germline ends. Germline V gives CDR1 SEHNR, CDR2 FQNEAQ (reference sequence). The CDR3 loop spans 15 amino acids. CDR3 protein: CASSLTSSWGETQYF. The CDR3 DNA follows: TGTGCCAGCAGCTTGACGAGCTCTTGGGGGGAGACCCAGTACTTC.

This chain's CDR3 is CASSLSLDPTDTQYF. CDR3 DNA sequence: TGTGCCAGCAGCTTAAGCCTAGACCCCACAGATACGCAGTATTTT. The genes are TRBV7-9 and TRBJ2-3; D not certain. This CDR3 contains 15 residues. Trimming cost V 2 bases and J 2 bases, with 11 bases left between them. In germline, CDR1 is SEHNR, CDR2 FQNEAQ (reference sequence).

The gene calls are TRBV5-4 and TRBJ1-2; maybe TRBD1 (6 bases). The germline V gene has CDR1 SGHNT and CDR2 YYREEE (reference sequence). The CDR3 runs 15 residues. Trimming took off 0 bases at V and 4 bases at J, with 13 bases between the two ends. The CDR3 reads CASSLALGQSYGYTF. The CDR3 DNA sequence: TGTGCCAGCAGCTTGGCCTTGGGACAAAGCTATGGCTACACCTTC.

This rearrangement joins TRBV19 to TRBJ2-5, with TRBD2 as a possible D gene (5 bases). Germline CDR1 and CDR2: LNHDA and SQIVND (reference sequence). V lost 5 bases and J 1 base, leaving 5 bases between the germline ends. The CDR3 runs 12 residues. CDR3 region: CASSEGQETQYF. The CDR3 DNA reads as TGTGCCAGTAGTGAGGGCCAAGAGACCCAGTACTTC.

The genes are TRBV6-1 and TRBJ2-7, with TRBD2 matching 7 bases. V lost 4 bases to trimming and J lost 5 bases; unmatched junction nucleotides: 8. This CDR3 is built from 14 residues. The germline V gene has CDR1 MNHNS and CDR2 SASEGT. DNA of the CDR3: TGTGCCAGCAGTGTGGAGCGGGGATACCACGAGCAGTACTTC. Its translation: CASSVERGYHEQYF.

The gene calls are TRBV18 and TRBJ1-5, with D possibly being TRBD1 (6 bases). CDR3 length equals 15 residues. The germline V and J ends were trimmed by 2 bases and 5 bases, with 13 bases remaining between them. The germline CDR1 and CDR2 sequences are KGHSH and LQKENI. CDR3 coding DNA: TGTGCCAGCTCACCAGGACAGCCTGGGGATCAGCCCCAGCATTTT. It yields the protein CASSPGQPGDQPQHF.

This clone was seen only a few times. The chain links TRBV19 to TRBJ1-5; 11 bases line up with TRBD1. This CDR3 is 14 amino acids long. Germline lookup yields CDR1 LNHDA and CDR2 SQIVND (reference sequence). With V trimmed by 10 bases and J by 5 bases, 7 bases remained unmatched. CDR3 in amino acids: CATLGQGAYQPQHF. In nucleotides, the CDR3 is TGTGCCACACTAGGACAGGGGGCTTATCAGCCCCAGCATTTT.

The chain combines TRBV2 with TRBJ1-2; D might be TRBD1 (6 bases). Trimming shortened V by 6 bases and J by 3 bases, and 11 bases separated the two germline ends. The germline gives CDR1 SNHLY, CDR2 FYNNEI. CDR3 length: 13 residues. CDR3 loop: CASSRDTDYGYTF. The CDR3 coding sequence is TGTGCCAGCAGCCGGGACACCGACTATGGCTACACCTTC.

The J gene is TRBJ2-1, the V gene TRBV6-5, with 10 bases that match TRBD1. V was clipped by 0 bases and J by 7 bases; unmatched bases: 3. CDR1 MNHEY and CDR2 SVGAGI come from the germline V gene. The CDR3 totals 15 residues. CDR3 loop: CASSYSTGGGNEQFF. The DNA for the CDR3 is TGTGCCAGCAGTTACTCGACAGGGGGCGGGAATGAGCAGTTCTTC.